Included here is one TCR beta chain sequence, with context. Its antigen remains undetermined. Base qualities are not provided; no much larger clone lies one nucleotide away. The donors belonged to the validation cohort of about 120 subjects, which was separate from the roughly 700-subject first cohort. Library preparation was by the immunoSEQ multiplex PCR assay. Per the original workflow: A statistical classification framework was built to diagnose cytomegalovirus status from the catalog of TCR beta chain sequences. Sourced from immuneACCESS, this table was stored by TCRdb with only in-frame sequences that have V and J called. A share of the clones is absent; for the studies checked, an unresolved V gene accounts for under half, and the remainder has no known explanation. The D gene and trimming were derived from the DNA, and the V and J assignments and clone size from that table. The table for this sample lists over 120,000 clones; over 90% of them were counted only once. In total, the top ten clones hold approximately 1.8% of the sample.

This record belongs to a study of cytomegalovirus exposure and HLA in healthy donors (dated by TCRdb to about 2017). In the study overall: According to a later analysis, one platform produced both the 120 validation repertoires and the approximately 660 repertoires of the first cohort. The study was designed to test whether signatures of past pathogen exposure could be identified by cataloging public T cell receptors. In addition to the first cohort of roughly 700 subjects, a separate validation cohort of 130 or so different subjects was used. High-throughput TCR immunosequencing, statistical association of individual TCRs with disease status, and machine learning were combined to predict cytomegalovirus infection status. Study-wide conclusions, independent of this receptor: All 110 or so repertoires were used to score co-occurrence in the validation cohort in a later analysis, because that analysis had no HLA typing for the cohort. Subsequent analysis determined that TCRs grouped into clusters in the first cohort also showed a tendency toward co-occurrence across the roughly 110 validation repertoires, and approximately 93% of cluster scores exceeded 0. According to the authors, the approach could potentially be generalized to other disease states and immunological phenotypes. The study listed around 160 TCR beta chains as associated with cytomegalovirus. Across donors, most TCR sequences were observed very rarely, whereas some public TCRs were present in many individuals. Three of the identified cytomegalovirus-associated TCR beta chains were confirmed in vitro to be specific for cytomegalovirus antigens. The classifier was reported to diagnose cytomegalovirus status with high specificity and sensitivity in both the original and validation cohorts.

CDR1 and CDR2 (SGDLS, YYNGEE) derive from the germline V gene. Trimming takes 0 bases off V and 3 bases off J; junction bases not matched to a gene: 1. The CDR3 runs 15 amino acids, cysteine and phenylalanine included. Only the CDR3 part of the read is kept: 45 bases, read in frame from the first base. The receptor's source is a man aged 18-30 years in good health and CMV-seropositive. The sequence joins TRBV9 to TRBJ2-1, and TRBD2 aligns with 9 junction nucleotides. The sequenced sample consisted of PBMCs. The CDR3 has the sequence CASSVVAGVYNEQFF. The bases read TGTGCCAGCAGCGTAGTAGCGGGAGTCTACAATGAGCAGTTCTTC.